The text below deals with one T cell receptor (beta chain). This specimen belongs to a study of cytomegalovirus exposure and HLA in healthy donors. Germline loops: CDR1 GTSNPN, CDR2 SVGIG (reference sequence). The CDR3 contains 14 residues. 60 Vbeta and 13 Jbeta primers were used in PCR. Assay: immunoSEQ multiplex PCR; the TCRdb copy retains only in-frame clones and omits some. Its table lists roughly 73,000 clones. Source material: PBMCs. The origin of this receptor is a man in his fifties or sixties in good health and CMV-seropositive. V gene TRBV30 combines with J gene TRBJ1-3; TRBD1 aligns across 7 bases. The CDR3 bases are TGTGAAATGACGACAGGGCCCTCTGGAAACACCATATATTTT. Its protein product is CEMTTGPSGNTIYF.